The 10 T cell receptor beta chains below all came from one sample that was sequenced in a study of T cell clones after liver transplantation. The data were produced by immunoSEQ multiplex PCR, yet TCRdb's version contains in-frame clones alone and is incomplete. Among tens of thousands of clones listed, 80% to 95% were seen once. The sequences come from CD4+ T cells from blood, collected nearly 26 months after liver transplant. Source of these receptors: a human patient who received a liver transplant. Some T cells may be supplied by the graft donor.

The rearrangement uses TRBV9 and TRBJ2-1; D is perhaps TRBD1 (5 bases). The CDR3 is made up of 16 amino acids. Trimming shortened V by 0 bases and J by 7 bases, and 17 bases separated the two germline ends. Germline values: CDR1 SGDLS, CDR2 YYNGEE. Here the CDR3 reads CASSVGGSFGLNEQFF. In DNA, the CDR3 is TGTGCCAGCAGCGTAGGGGGCTCGTTCGGCTTAAATGAGCAGTTCTTC.

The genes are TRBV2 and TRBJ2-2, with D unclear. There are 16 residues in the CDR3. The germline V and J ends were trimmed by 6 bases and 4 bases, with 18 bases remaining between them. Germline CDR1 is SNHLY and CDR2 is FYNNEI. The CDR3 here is CASRTSSGSGTGELFF. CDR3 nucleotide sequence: TGTGCCAGCAGGACCAGTTCTGGGTCGGGCACCGGGGAGCTGTTTTTT.

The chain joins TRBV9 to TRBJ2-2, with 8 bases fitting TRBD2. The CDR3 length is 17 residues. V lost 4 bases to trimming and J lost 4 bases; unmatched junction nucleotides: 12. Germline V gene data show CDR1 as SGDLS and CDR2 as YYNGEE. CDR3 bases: TGTGCCAGCAGCACTAGCTCACGGGAGGGGGGCACCGGGGAGCTGTTTTTT. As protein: CASSTSSREGGTGELFF.

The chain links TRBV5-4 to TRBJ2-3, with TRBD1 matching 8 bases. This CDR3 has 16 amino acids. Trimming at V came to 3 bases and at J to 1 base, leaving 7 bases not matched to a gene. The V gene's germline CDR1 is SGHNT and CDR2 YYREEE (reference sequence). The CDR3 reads CASSSSSTGGTDTQYF. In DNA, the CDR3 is TGTGCCAGCAGCTCCAGCTCGACAGGGGGCACAGATACGCAGTATTTT.

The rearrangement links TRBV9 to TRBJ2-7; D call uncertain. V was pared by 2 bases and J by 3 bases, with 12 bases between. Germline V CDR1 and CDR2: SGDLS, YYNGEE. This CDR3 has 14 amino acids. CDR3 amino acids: CASSVRSADYEQYF. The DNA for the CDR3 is TGTGCCAGCAGCGTTCGTTCCGCGGACTACGAGCAGTACTTC.

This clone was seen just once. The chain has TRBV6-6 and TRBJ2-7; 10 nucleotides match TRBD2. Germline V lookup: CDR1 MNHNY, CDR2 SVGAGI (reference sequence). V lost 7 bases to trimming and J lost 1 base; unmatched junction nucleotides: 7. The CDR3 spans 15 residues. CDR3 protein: CASTGTSESSYEQYF. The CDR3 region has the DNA TGTGCCAGCACCGGGACTAGCGAGAGTTCCTACGAGCAGTACTTC.

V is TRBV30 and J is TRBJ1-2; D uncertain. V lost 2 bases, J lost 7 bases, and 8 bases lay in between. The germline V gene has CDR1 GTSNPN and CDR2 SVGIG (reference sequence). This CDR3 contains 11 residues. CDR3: CAWSPLGGYTF. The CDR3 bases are TGTGCCTGGAGTCCTTTAGGTGGCTACACCTTC.

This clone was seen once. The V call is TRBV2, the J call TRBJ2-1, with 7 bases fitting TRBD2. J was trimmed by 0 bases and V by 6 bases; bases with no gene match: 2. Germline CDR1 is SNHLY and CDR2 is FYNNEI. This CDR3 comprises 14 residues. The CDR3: CASRRTSSYNEQFF. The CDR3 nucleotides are TGTGCCAGCAGAAGGACTAGCTCCTACAATGAGCAGTTCTTC. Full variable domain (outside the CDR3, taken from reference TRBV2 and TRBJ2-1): EPEVTQTPSHQVTQMGQEVILRCVPISNHLYFYWYRQILGQKVEFLVSFYNNEISEKSEIFDDQFSVERPDGSNFTLKIRSTKLEDSAMYFCASRRTSSYNEQFFGPGTRLTVL.

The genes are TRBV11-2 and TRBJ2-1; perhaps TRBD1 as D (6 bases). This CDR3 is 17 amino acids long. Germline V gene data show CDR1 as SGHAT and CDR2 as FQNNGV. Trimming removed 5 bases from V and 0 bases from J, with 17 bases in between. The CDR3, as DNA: TGTGCCAGCAGCACGGAGACAGGTCTGAGCTCCTACAATGAGCAGTTCTTC. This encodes CASSTETGLSSYNEQFF.

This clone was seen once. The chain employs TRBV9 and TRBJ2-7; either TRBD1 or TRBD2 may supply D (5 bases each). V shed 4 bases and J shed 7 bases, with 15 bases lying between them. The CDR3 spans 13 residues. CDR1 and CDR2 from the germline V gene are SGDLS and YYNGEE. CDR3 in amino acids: CASSLGPREEQYF. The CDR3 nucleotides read TGTGCCAGCAGCTTGGGACCTCGAGAGGAGCAGTACTTC.